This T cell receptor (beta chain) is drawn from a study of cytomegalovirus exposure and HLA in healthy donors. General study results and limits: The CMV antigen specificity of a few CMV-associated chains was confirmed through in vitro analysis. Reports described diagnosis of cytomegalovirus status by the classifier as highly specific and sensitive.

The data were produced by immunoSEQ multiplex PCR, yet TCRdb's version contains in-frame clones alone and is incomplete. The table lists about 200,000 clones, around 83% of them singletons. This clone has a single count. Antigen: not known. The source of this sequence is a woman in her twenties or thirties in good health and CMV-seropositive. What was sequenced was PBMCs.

CDR3 in DNA: TGTGCCAGCAGCTTAACTGGCGGGAGTATATTGAATGAGCAGTTCTTC. This gives the protein CASSLTGGSILNEQFF. The chain couples TRBV7-3 to TRBJ2-1; 7 nucleotides agree with TRBD2. The CDR3 consists of 16 residues. CDR1 and CDR2 from the germline V gene are SGHTA and FQGTGA. V trimming: 0 bases; J trimming: 7 bases; junction bases outside the gene matches: 9.